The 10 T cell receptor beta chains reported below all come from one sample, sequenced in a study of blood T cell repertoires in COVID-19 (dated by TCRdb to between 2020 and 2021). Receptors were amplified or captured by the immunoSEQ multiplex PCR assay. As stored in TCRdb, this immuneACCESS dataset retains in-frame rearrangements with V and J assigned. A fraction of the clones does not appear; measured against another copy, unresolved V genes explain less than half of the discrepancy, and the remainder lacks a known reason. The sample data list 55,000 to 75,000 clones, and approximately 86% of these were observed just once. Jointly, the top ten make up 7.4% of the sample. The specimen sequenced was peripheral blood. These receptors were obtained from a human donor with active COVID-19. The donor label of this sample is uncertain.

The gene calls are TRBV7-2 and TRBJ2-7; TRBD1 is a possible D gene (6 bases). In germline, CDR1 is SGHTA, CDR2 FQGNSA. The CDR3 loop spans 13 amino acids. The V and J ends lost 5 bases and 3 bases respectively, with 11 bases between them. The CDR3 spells CASSGDNNYEQYF. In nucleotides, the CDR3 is TGTGCCAGCAGCGGGGACAACAACTACGAGCAGTACTTC. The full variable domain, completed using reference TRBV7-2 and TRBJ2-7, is GAGVSQSPSNKVTEKGKDVELRCDPISGHTALYWYRQSLGQGLEFLIYFQGNSAPDKSGLPSDRFSAERTGGSVSTLTIQRTQQEDSAVYLCASSGDNNYEQYFGPGTRLTVT.

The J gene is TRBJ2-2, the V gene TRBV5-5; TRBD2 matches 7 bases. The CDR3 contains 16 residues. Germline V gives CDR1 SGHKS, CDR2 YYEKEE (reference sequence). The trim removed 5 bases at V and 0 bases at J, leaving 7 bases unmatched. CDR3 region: CASSVTGTTNTGELFF. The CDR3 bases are TGTGCCAGCAGTGTTACCGGGACTACGAACACCGGGGAGCTGTTTTTT.

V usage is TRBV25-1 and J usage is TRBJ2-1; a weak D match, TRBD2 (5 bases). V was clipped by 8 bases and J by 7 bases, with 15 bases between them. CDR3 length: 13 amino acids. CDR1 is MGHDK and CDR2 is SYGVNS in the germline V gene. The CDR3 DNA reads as TGTGCCAGCGTACGCGGACTTGAAAATGAGCAGTTCTTC. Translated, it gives CASVRGLENEQFF.

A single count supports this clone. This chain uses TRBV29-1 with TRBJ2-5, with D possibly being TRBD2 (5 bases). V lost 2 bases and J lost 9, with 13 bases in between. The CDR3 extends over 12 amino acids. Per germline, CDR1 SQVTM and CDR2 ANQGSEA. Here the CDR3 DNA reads TGCAGCGTTGAAATTGGTAGCGATTCCCAGTACTTC. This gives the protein CSVEIGSDSQYF.

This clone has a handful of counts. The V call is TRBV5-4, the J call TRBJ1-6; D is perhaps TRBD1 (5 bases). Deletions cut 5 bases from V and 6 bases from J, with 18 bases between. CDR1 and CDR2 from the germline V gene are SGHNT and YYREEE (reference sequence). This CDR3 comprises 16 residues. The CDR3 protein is CASSRDSQRGNSPLHF. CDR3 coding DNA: TGTGCCAGCAGTAGGGACTCCCAGAGGGGTAATTCACCCCTCCACTTT.

This CDR3 is CASSLEGIGNSPLHF. CDR3 nucleotide sequence: TGTGCCAGCAGCTTAGAGGGGATCGGGAATTCACCCCTCCACTTT. The V call is TRBV7-2, the J call TRBJ1-6; D is possibly TRBD1 (5 bases). The CDR3 extends over 15 amino acids. Trimming removed 1 base from V and 7 bases from J, with 11 bases in between. The germline CDR1 and CDR2 sequences are SGHTA and FQGNSA.

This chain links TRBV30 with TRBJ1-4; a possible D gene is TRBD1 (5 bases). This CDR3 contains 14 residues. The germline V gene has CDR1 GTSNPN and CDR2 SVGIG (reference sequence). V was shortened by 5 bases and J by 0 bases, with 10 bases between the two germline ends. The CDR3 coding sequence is TGTGCCTGGTCGGGGGACCCAACTAATGAAAAACTGTTTTTT. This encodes CAWSGDPTNEKLFF.

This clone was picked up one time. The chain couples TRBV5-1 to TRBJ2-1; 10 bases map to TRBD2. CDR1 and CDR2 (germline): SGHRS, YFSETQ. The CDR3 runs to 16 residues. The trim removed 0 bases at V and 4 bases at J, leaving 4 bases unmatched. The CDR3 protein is CASSLGGTSAYNEQFF. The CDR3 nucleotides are TGCGCCAGCAGCTTGGGAGGGACTAGCGCTTACAATGAGCAGTTCTTC.

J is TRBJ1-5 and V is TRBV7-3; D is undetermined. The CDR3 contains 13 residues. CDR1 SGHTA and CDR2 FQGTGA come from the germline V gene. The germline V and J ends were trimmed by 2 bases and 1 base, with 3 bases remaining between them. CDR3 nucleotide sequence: TGTGCCAGCAGCTTAGAGAGCAATCAGCCCCAGCATTTT. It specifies CASSLESNQPQHF.

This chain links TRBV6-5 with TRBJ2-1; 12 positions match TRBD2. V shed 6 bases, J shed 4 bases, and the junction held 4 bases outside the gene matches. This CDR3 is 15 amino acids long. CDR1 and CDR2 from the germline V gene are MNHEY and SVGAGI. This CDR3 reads CASRGGLAGYNEQFF. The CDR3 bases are TGTGCCAGCAGGGGGGGACTAGCGGGTTACAATGAGCAGTTCTTC.